This TCR beta chain was obtained from a study of OX40 agonist ivuxolimab in advanced cancers. Details on this clone: The antigen is undetermined.

TCRdb's table, derived via immunoSEQ multiplex PCR, lists solely in-frame clones and lacks some. The table includes about 120,000 clones, 85% to 95% detected once. Findings and caveats of the study: Compared with CD4+, CD8+ T cells on average had more expanded clones. Patients with a partial response at 0.1-3.0 mg/kg had among the lowest clonal expansion.

The CDR3 is 15 residues long. Germline loops: CDR1 SGHAT, CDR2 FQDESV (reference sequence). V lost 5 bases and J lost 4; bases outside the gene matches: 5. Material: CD4+ or CD8+ T cells sorted from blood, obtained in a trial of the OX40 agonist ivuxolimab. The V and J genes are TRBV11-1 and TRBJ2-1; TRBD2 matches 10 bases. This sequence originates from an adult with an advanced solid tumor such as melanoma, head and neck, liver or kidney cancer. The CDR3, as DNA: TGTGCCAGCAGCCGGACTAGCGGTTCATACAATGAGCAGTTCTTC. This codes for CASSRTSGSYNEQFF.